The 32 T cell receptor beta chains below were found in one sample sequenced in a study of human T cells and chemical hapten exposure (dated by TCRdb to the early 2020s). The library was generated by RACE. Sequenced on a NextSeq 500. The public reads were reprocessed in TCRdb via fastp at Q25 and MiXCR, keeping in-frame beta chains. Every entry covers one CDR3 protein and lists the most common genes and DNA from its rows. The sample has over 85,000 distinct CDR3 sequences on record, about a tenth of them singletons. In total, the top ten clones hold approximately 2.2% of the sample. The time point label for this specimen denotes: patch test 2, 6 weeks after DPC sensitization. According to the study, the label for this sample's treatment or condition signals: therapeutic diphenylcyclopropenone sensitization with weekly scalp DPC. Sequencing was performed on whole blood, taken in connection with sensitization to the hapten diphenylcyclopropenone (DPC). These receptors came from a middle-aged woman with alopecia areata. Some clones in this sample may be carry-over from other donors' samples.

This clonotype was recorded a few times. The V and J genes are TRBV20-1 and TRBJ2-7; 8 bases agree with TRBD1. V shed 5 bases, J shed 3 bases, and the junction held 12 bases outside the gene matches. Germline lookup yields CDR1 DFQATT and CDR2 SNEGSKA (reference sequence). The CDR3 is made up of 15 amino acids. DNA for the CDR3: TGCAGTGCTTTTCCAACAGGGGGTAGCCTCTACGAGCAGTACTTC. Protein product: CSAFPTGGSLYEQYF.

The table lists this clonotype with many counts. The chain links TRBV6-2 or TRBV6-3 to TRBJ2-1; 7 bases align to TRBD1. Looked up from germline, CDR1 is MNHEY and CDR2 is SVGEGT. V trimming: 2 bases; J trimming: 7 bases; junction bases outside the gene matches: 2. The CDR3 contains 13 residues. This CDR3 reads CASSYLTGNEQFF. CDR3 DNA sequence: TGTGCCAGCAGTTACCTGACAGGGAATGAGCAGTTCTTC.

This clonotype has ten or more counts. This chain uses TRBV7-9 with TRBJ2-1; maybe TRBD1 (6 bases). Germline CDR1 reads SEHNR; CDR2 reads FQNEAQ (reference sequence). Trimming took off 6 bases at V and 9 bases at J, with 15 bases between the two ends. CDR3 size: 13 residues. The CDR3 DNA is TGTGCCAGCAGAAAGCCGTGGGACACTGAGCAGTTCTTC. Protein sequence: CASRKPWDTEQFF.

This clonotype has at least ten counts. The genes are TRBV9 and TRBJ2-1; D is ambiguous. CDR1 is SGDLS and CDR2 is YYNGEE in the germline V gene. This CDR3 spans 13 amino acids. Trimming left V 3 bases short and J 5 bases short, with 9 bases between. The CDR3 nucleotides are TGTGCCAGCAGCGAAGGGATCGACAATGAGCAGTTCTTC. The encoded protein is CASSEGIDNEQFF.

This clonotype occurred many times. J is TRBJ1-2 and V is TRBV4-1; D may be TRBD1 (6 bases). CDR1 is MGHRA and CDR2 is YSYEKL in the germline V gene. The length of the CDR3 is 17 residues. With 1 base removed from V and 2 bases from J, the gap between germline ends came to 17 bases. The CDR3 region is CASSQVDFIGQNYGYTF. CDR3 DNA sequence: TGCGCCAGCAGCCAAGTGGACTTTATAGGACAGAACTATGGCTACACCTTC.

This clonotype was detected many times. The V call is TRBV6-2 or TRBV6-3, the J call TRBJ2-1; 12 bases line up with TRBD2. Germline values: CDR1 MNHEY, CDR2 SVGEGT. Trimming removed 2 bases from V and 6 bases from J; junction bases left unmatched: 11. The CDR3 runs 18 residues. DNA for the CDR3: TGTGCCAGCAGTTACCCACGCCCACTAGCGGGAGGTCTCAATGAGCAGTTCTTC. Amino acid sequence: CASSYPRPLAGGLNEQFF.

This clonotype was seen many times. The chain has TRBV2 and TRBJ1-6; 8 bases match TRBD1. Germline values: CDR1 SNHLY, CDR2 FYNNEI. The trim removed 2 bases at V and 7 bases at J, leaving 4 bases unmatched. This CDR3 is built from 15 residues. The CDR3 protein is CASSEQGASNSPLHF. For the CDR3, the DNA is TGTGCCAGCAGTGAACAGGGGGCCTCGAATTCACCCCTCCACTTT.

The sample holds many counts of this clonotype. V and J are TRBV7-9 and TRBJ2-6; 10 nucleotides match TRBD1. Trimming cost V 0 bases and J 2 bases; bases outside gene matches: 7. Germline lookup yields CDR1 SEHNR and CDR2 FQNEAQ (reference sequence). CDR3 length: 19 residues. The CDR3 nucleotides are TGTGCCAGCAGCTTAGCCTCCGGGACAGGGGTGGCTGGGGCCAACGTCCTGACTTTC. It is translated as CASSLASGTGVAGANVLTF.

The rearrangement uses TRBV29-1 and TRBJ2-5; D gene uncertain. There are 12 residues in the CDR3. Per the germline V gene, CDR1 is SQVTM and CDR2 is ANQGSEA. V was pared by 4 bases and J by 4 bases, with 10 bases between. CDR3 DNA sequence: TGCAGCGTTGCCCAGCTCCGAGAGACCCAGTACTTC. This sequence encodes CSVAQLRETQYF.

The chain recombines TRBV30 with TRBJ1-6; tentative D call: TRBD1 (6 bases). Germline-derived CDR1 and CDR2 are GTSNPN and SVGIG (reference sequence). The germline V and J ends were trimmed by 1 base and 8 bases, with 21 bases remaining between them. CDR3 size: 17 residues. CDR3 nucleotide sequence: TGTGCCTGGAGTGACGGGACCGGGACGGGGGGCCATTCACCCCTCCACTTT. Amino acids: CAWSDGTGTGGHSPLHF.

This clonotype came up a few times. The chain carries TRBV3-1 and TRBJ1-2, with 7 positions matching TRBD1. The CDR3 is 14 amino acids. V lost 2 bases to trimming and J lost 7 bases; unmatched junction nucleotides: 7. Germline V gene data show CDR1 as LGHDT and CDR2 as YNNKEL (reference sequence). The chain's CDR3 is CASSQRDSAVGYTF. The CDR3 DNA is TGTGCCAGCAGCCAACGGGACAGCGCCGTTGGCTACACCTTC.

The V and J genes are TRBV28 and TRBJ2-7, with D tentatively TRBD2 (7 bases). Germline-derived CDR1 and CDR2 are MDHEN and SYDVKM. This CDR3 has 12 residues. V dropped 6 bases and J dropped 5 bases, with 11 bases sitting between them. DNA of the CDR3: TGTGCCAGCAGATTCGGGGGGCACGAGCAGTACTTC. Its protein product is CASRFGGHEQYF.

V gene TRBV5-4 combines with J gene TRBJ2-3; D not resolved. The CDR3 contains 15 residues. The V end lost 0 bases, the J end lost 1 base, and 9 bases lay between the germline ends. Germline CDR1 and CDR2: SGHNT and YYREEE (reference sequence). The DNA for the CDR3 is TGTGCCAGCAGCTTGGTGGTCTGGGGCACAGATACGCAGTATTTT. Protein product: CASSLVVWGTDTQYF. The full variable domain, completed using reference TRBV5-4 and TRBJ2-3, is ETGVTQSPTHLIKTRGQQVTLRCSSQSGHNTVSWYQQALGQGPQFIFQYYREEENGRGNFPPRFSGLQFPNYSSELNVNALELDDSALYLCASSLVVWGTDTQYFGPGTRLTVL.

The rearrangement joins TRBV28 to TRBJ2-7; TRBD1 is a possible D gene (5 bases). V lost 5 bases and J 1 base, leaving 18 bases between the germline ends. Germline CDR1 MDHEN, CDR2 SYDVKM. This CDR3 comprises 16 residues. CDR3 sequence (DNA): TGTGCCAGCAGTCTACCTTCTCTAACAGGATCCTACGAGCAGTACTTC. Its protein product is CASSLPSLTGSYEQYF. Full variable domain (missing parts from reference TRBV28 and TRBJ2-7): DVKVTQSSRYLVKRTGEKVFLECVQDMDHENMFWYRQDPGLGLRLIYFSYDVKMKEKGDIPEGYSVSREKKERFSLILESASTNQTSMYLCASSLPSLTGSYEQYFGPGTRLTVT.

The chain links TRBV7-8 to TRBJ2-4, with 7 bases matching TRBD1. CDR3 length: 15 residues. V lost 6 bases, J lost 4 bases, and 9 bases stayed unmatched. Germline V gene lookup returns CDR1 SGHVS and CDR2 FQNEAQ. The CDR3 bases are TGTGCCAGCAGTTCCTCCGGGACAGCTAAAAACATTCAGTACTTC. Protein sequence: CASSSSGTAKNIQYF.

This clonotype was detected many times. The chain joins TRBV5-1 to TRBJ1-1, with unresolved D. V was clipped by 1 base and J by 5 bases, with 12 bases between them. The CDR3 is made up of 14 amino acids. Germline CDR1 is SGHRS and CDR2 is YFSETQ. The CDR3 is CASSLNALRTEAFF. The CDR3 nucleotides read TGCGCCAGCAGCTTGAACGCCTTGAGGACTGAAGCTTTCTTT.

This clonotype was picked up many times. Here the CDR3 DNA reads TGCAGCGTTCGGACAGTCGGGACAGAAGCTTTCTTT. Protein sequence: CSVRTVGTEAFF. The gene calls are TRBV29-1 and TRBJ1-1, with D tentatively TRBD1 (6 bases). V shed 5 bases and J shed 8 bases, with 15 bases lying between them. The CDR3 has 12 residues. Germline V gene lookup returns CDR1 SQVTM and CDR2 ANQGSEA.

The V gene is TRBV12-3 or TRBV12-4, the J gene TRBJ2-4; TRBD1 matches 8 bases. V was clipped by 6 bases and J by 8 bases; unmatched bases: 15. The CDR3 is 16 amino acids. This CDR3 reads CASSNGYRGFRDIQYF. The CDR3 nucleotides read TGTGCCAGCAGCAACGGCTACAGGGGGTTTCGGGACATTCAGTACTTC.

This clonotype has just a few counts. This chain uses TRBV7-3 with TRBJ2-5; D unresolved. Trimming stripped 4 bases from V and 7 bases from J, with 10 bases between. This CDR3 has 12 residues. Germline V gene sequence: CDR1 SGHTA, CDR2 FQGTGA. CDR3 coding DNA: TGTGCCAGCAGCTCTGACACCGCGACCCAGTACTTC. It codes for CASSSDTATQYF. The variable domain in full, with the rest retrieved from reference TRBV7-3 and TRBJ2-5, is GAGVSQTPSNKVTEKGKYVELRCDPISGHTALYWYRQSLGQGPEFLIYFQGTGAADDSGLPNDRFFAVRPEGSVSTLKIQRTERGDSAVYLCASSSDTATQYFGPGTRLLVL.

This clonotype has a handful of counts. The chain couples TRBV6-2 or TRBV6-3 to TRBJ1-2; maybe TRBD1 (5 bases). This CDR3 has 14 amino acids. V was cut by 7 bases and J by 2 bases, with 14 bases left in between. Germline values: CDR1 MNHEY, CDR2 SVGEGT. The CDR3 region has the DNA TGTGCCAGCAACCCTTTCACAGGAAACTATGGCTACACCTTC. Its protein product is CASNPFTGNYGYTF.

In its sample, this clonotype was seen many times. This chain joins TRBV10-2 and TRBJ1-2; tentative D call: TRBD1 (6 bases). Germline V gene lookup returns CDR1 WSHSY and CDR2 SAAADI. The CDR3 has 11 amino acids. V dropped 6 bases and J dropped 7 bases, with 9 bases sitting between them. CDR3: CASSGGVGYTF. CDR3 nucleotide sequence: TGCGCCAGCAGCGGGGGCGTTGGCTACACCTTC.

The J gene is TRBJ1-4, the V gene TRBV29-1, with D tentatively TRBD1 (6 bases). This CDR3 has 14 residues. Germline CDR1 and CDR2: SQVTM and ANQGSEA. V lost 3 bases, J lost 8 bases, and 16 bases lay in between. The CDR3 nucleotides read TGCAGCGTTGAGGTTAAGGGGGGCCGGGAAAAACTGTTTTTT. Protein: CSVEVKGGREKLFF. The full variable domain, rest sourced from reference TRBV29-1 and TRBJ1-4, is SAVISQKPSRDICQRGTSLTIQCQVDSQVTMMFWYRQQPGQSLTLIATANQGSEATYESGFVIDKFPISRPNLTFSTLTVSNMSPEDSSIYLCSVEVKGGREKLFFGSGTQLSVL.

The chain employs TRBV4-1 and TRBJ2-2, with TRBD1 identical over 12 bases. The V segment lost 2 bases and the J segment 6 bases; nucleotides outside the gene matches: 4. This CDR3 contains 16 residues. Per germline, CDR1 MGHRA and CDR2 YSYEKL. The CDR3 region is CASSQPGQGASGELFF. The CDR3 DNA reads as TGCGCCAGCAGCCAACCGGGACAGGGGGCGTCCGGGGAGCTGTTTTTT.

This clonotype has at least ten counts. The chain employs TRBV12-3 or TRBV12-4 and TRBJ2-7; TRBD2 might be the D (5 bases). Trimming shortened V by 1 base and J by 2 bases, and 9 bases separated the two germline ends. This CDR3 spans 14 amino acids. As DNA, the CDR3 is TGTGCCAGCAGTTTAGTCGGACTTCCCTACGAGCAGTACTTC. Its translation: CASSLVGLPYEQYF.

The chain recombines TRBV2 with TRBJ2-2, with a weak D call TRBD1 (6 bases). There are 14 residues in the CDR3. From germline, CDR1 is SNHLY and CDR2 FYNNEI. V lost 7 bases, J lost 4 bases, and 13 bases lay in between. CDR3 region: CASNRDGGTGELFF. The CDR3 region has the DNA TGTGCCAGCAACAGGGACGGTGGCACCGGGGAGCTGTTTTTT.

This clonotype has just a few counts. This sequence joins TRBV20-1 and TRBJ1-2; the D is unclear. CDR3 size: 13 residues. Trimming stripped 1 base from V and 3 bases from J, with 9 bases between. Looked up from germline, CDR1 is DFQATT and CDR2 is SNEGSKA (reference sequence). CDR3 DNA sequence: TGCAGTGCTAGAGTCCCGGGTGACTATGGCTACACCTTC. It specifies CSARVPGDYGYTF.

This chain joins TRBV29-1 and TRBJ2-3; 8 nucleotides line up with TRBD2. With V trimmed by 4 bases and J by 8 bases, 11 bases remained unmatched. Germline V gene lookup returns CDR1 SQVTM and CDR2 ANQGSEA. The CDR3 sequence is 14 residues long. This chain's CDR3 is CSVVRDGRAGTQYF. Here the CDR3 DNA reads TGCAGCGTTGTACGAGACGGGAGGGCCGGTACGCAGTATTTT.

This clonotype was seen more than once but under ten times. The J gene is TRBJ1-4, the V gene TRBV5-6, with D perhaps TRBD1 (5 bases). Trimming cost V 2 bases and J 0 bases, with 11 bases left between them. Germline V gives CDR1 SGHDT, CDR2 YYEEEE. This CDR3 comprises 16 residues. Written as DNA, the CDR3 is TGTGCCAGCAGCTTTCTTGGGGCAGCAACTAATGAAAAACTGTTTTTT. The encoded protein is CASSFLGAATNEKLFF. The complete variable domain, with remaining parts taken from reference TRBV5-6 and TRBJ1-4, reads DAGVTQSPTHLIKTRGQQVTLRCSPKSGHDTVSWYQQALGQGPQFIFQYYEEEERQRGNFPDRFSGHQFPNYSSELNVNALLLGDSALYLCASSFLGAATNEKLFFGSGTQLSVL.

This clonotype was seen many times. The chain joins TRBV20-1 to TRBJ1-1; 7 bases match TRBD1. V shed 3 bases and J 5 bases; nucleotides not matched to a gene: 6. The CDR3 totals 13 residues. Germline values: CDR1 DFQATT, CDR2 SNEGSKA (reference sequence). The CDR3: CSARRGRWTEAFF. For the CDR3, the DNA is TGCAGTGCTAGGAGGGGGCGGTGGACTGAAGCTTTCTTT.

In this sample, this clonotype turned up many times. The J gene is TRBJ2-5, the V gene TRBV20-1; TRBD1 is a possible D gene (5 bases). The ends were cut back, 3 bases at V and 1 base at J, with 9 bases in the middle. This CDR3 contains 13 residues. Germline values: CDR1 DFQATT, CDR2 SNEGSKA (reference sequence). The CDR3 is CSARAGSQETQYF. CDR3 sequence (DNA): TGCAGTGCTAGGGCAGGGTCCCAAGAGACCCAGTACTTC.

This clonotype was counted many times. The V gene is TRBV6-1, the J gene TRBJ2-3; 9 bases are a match to TRBD2. V shed 2 bases and J 2 bases; nucleotides not matched to a gene: 11. The V gene's germline CDR1 is MNHNS and CDR2 SASEGT. The CDR3 loop spans 18 amino acids. CDR3 in amino acids: CASSEPPGAGGVTDTQYF. The DNA of the CDR3 is TGTGCCAGCAGTGAACCGCCTGGGGCGGGAGGGGTCACAGATACGCAGTATTTT.

This clonotype was counted only a few times. The gene calls are TRBV6-2 or TRBV6-3 and TRBJ2-3; TRBD2 matches 8 bases. V gave up 6 bases and J gave up 0 bases; unmatched junction bases: 8. The CDR3 extends over 16 amino acids. Looked up from germline, CDR1 is MNHEY and CDR2 is SVGEGT. CDR3 amino acids: CASRPLAGVSTDTQYF. As DNA, the CDR3 is TGTGCCAGCAGGCCCCTAGCGGGTGTCAGCACAGATACGCAGTATTTT.